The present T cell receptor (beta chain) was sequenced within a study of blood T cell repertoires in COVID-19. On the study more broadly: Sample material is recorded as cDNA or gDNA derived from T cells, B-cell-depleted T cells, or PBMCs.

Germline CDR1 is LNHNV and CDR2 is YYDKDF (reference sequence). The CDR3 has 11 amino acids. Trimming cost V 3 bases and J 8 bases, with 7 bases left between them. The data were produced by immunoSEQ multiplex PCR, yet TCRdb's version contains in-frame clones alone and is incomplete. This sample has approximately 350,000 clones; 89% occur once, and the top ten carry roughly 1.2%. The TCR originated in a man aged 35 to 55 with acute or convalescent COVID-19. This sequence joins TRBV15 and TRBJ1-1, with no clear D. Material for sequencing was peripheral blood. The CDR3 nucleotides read TGTGCCACCAGCAGGGGAGTCGAAGCTTTCTTT. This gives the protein CATSRGVEAFF.